This is a list of T cell receptor beta chains from one sample in a study of post-analysis software for immune sequencing data. TCRdb used MiXCR to reprocess the PCR reads, holding one entry per CDR3 protein. The repertoire holds roughly 700,000 distinct CDR3 sequences, with about 27% as singletons. The sequenced sample was blood. The receptors stem from a girl aged 10-17 years with multiple sclerosis. The CDR3 runs from the conserved cysteine through the conserved F or W. The size of a clone is reported for some rows only, either as once, few or many, or as a class for expanded clones.

>NA|TRBV20-1
CSEQPQHF
>NA|TRBV10-2
CASSVLAGGASYNEQFF
>NA|TRBV4-1
CASSQRDRSGYTF
>few|TRBV7-2
CASSADLRRGTQYF
>NA|TRBV7-8
CASSLWGWLDQPQHF
>few|TRBV20-1
CSARPSGATEKLFF
>NA|TRBV20-1
CSAQGEYWGDGYTF
>NA|TRBV7-6
CASSLMVASGYYEQYF
>NA|TRBV12-5
CASGLLTVGEQYF
>few|TRBV20-1
CSARDGGGLNTEAFF
>NA|TRBV27
CASSLFAVDRSQPQHF
>many|TRBV29-1
CSVRLADSYNEQFF
>NA|TRBV29-1
CSARTGGSYNEQYF
>once|TRBV27
CASRPGQGILDYGYTF
>few|TRBV6-2/TRBV6-3
CASSSSGLPPYEQYF
>NA|TRBV5-1
CASSSSEGLAGKKFF
>NA|TRBV29-1
CNVYRDKGGNEQFF
>few|TRBV7-8
CASRPRGATNEKLFF
>NA|TRBV6-1
CASGALQADTQYF
>few|TRBV29-1
CSHFGGVGYNEQFF
>NA|TRBV20-1
CSGGDWYSSYNSPLHF
>many|TRBV15
CATSANRGLYNEQFF
>NA|TRBV10-2
CASSKPGQGVNEQYF
>many|TRBV7-8
CASSLGLAGDNEQFF
>NA|TRBV7-2
CASSSSEQYF
>NA|TRBV6-5
CASHYQPQHF
>few|TRBV29-1
CSGRSGDYGYTF
>few|TRBV29-1
CSVVLGAGAGNQPQHF
>NA|TRBV5-1
CASSLEGVKNIQYF
>few|TRBV18
CASSPRLLETQYF
>NA|TRBV6-5
CASSYLGGQTTDTQYF
>NA|TRBV24-1
CATSESGNEQFF
>NA|TRBV10-3
CAIRAGTPNQPQHF
>NA|TRBV10-3
CAISAQTGAYEVQYF
>NA|TRBV29-1
CSVLDRGNEKLFF
>few|TRBV7-2
CASSIRTGLTDTQYF